What follows are 10 T cell receptor beta chains derived from one specimen sequenced in a study of CD8 T cells in Susac syndrome. Reverse transcription used roughly 0.45 to 1 ug RNA and random hexamers. From the immunoSEQ multiplex PCR reads, TCRdb called clonotypes with MiXCR, one entry per CDR3 protein. Of more than 200,000 distinct CDR3 sequences detected, about 93% appear once; the ten largest clones hold approximately 0.07%. The sequenced sample consisted of CD4+ T cells from PBMCs. Source of these receptors: a human donor with multiple sclerosis.

The chain joins TRBV6-1 to TRBJ2-5; TRBD2 might be the D (6 bases). CDR1 is MNHNS and CDR2 is SASEGT in the germline V gene. The ends were cut back, 6 bases at V and 2 bases at J, with 10 bases in the middle. CDR3 length equals 13 residues. CDR3 protein: CASRGTEQETQYF. The CDR3 bases are TGTGCCAGCAGGGGGACTGAACAAGAGACCCAGTACTTC.

The chain is built from TRBV9 and TRBJ2-1; 7 bases align to TRBD1. Germline V CDR1 and CDR2: SGDLS, YYNGEE. The CDR3 is 15 amino acids. V lost 4 bases to trimming and J lost 8 bases; unmatched junction nucleotides: 12. The CDR3 loop is CASSNRQGRGDEQFF. The CDR3 region has the DNA TGTGCCAGCAGCAACAGACAGGGCCGGGGCGATGAGCAGTTCTTC.

This clonotype has a handful of counts. V and J are TRBV29-1 and TRBJ2-7, with 8 bases that match TRBD1. CDR1 and CDR2 from the germline V gene are SQVTM and ANQGSEA. This CDR3 comprises 12 residues. The V segment lost 7 bases and the J segment 1 base; nucleotides outside the gene matches: 3. As DNA, the CDR3 is TGCAGCGGGGGGGACAGGTCCTACGAGCAGTACTTC. Amino acid sequence: CSGGDRSYEQYF.

This clonotype was found a few times. The chain employs TRBV6-5 and TRBJ1-1, with 7 nucleotides matching TRBD1. J lost 3 bases, V lost 5 bases, and 3 bases had no gene match. CDR3 length equals 13 residues. Looked up from germline, CDR1 is MNHEY and CDR2 is SVGAGI. In DNA form, the CDR3 reads TGTGCCAGCAGTCCAGGGGGGTACACTGAAGCTTTCTTT. Its translation: CASSPGGYTEAFF.

The genes are TRBV29-1 and TRBJ2-7; D not certain. Per germline, CDR1 SQVTM and CDR2 ANQGSEA. The V gene lost 4 bases and the J gene lost 2 bases, with 15 bases spanning the gap. CDR3 length equals 14 residues. The CDR3 protein is CSVGRPDGAYEQYF. The CDR3 nucleotides are TGCAGCGTTGGGAGACCCGATGGGGCCTACGAGCAGTACTTC.

V and J are TRBV12-3 or TRBV12-4 and TRBJ2-1; D is unclear. V was clipped by 2 bases and J by 3 bases, with 8 bases between them. This CDR3 comprises 14 residues. In DNA form, the CDR3 reads TGTGCCAGCAGTTTAATGGAGCTCTACAATGAGCAGTTCTTC. It codes for CASSLMELYNEQFF.

The chain links TRBV30 to TRBJ1-1, with D possibly TRBD1 on 5 matching bases. The CDR3 loop spans 13 amino acids. V gave up 3 bases and J gave up 1 base, with 9 bases separating them. Germline V CDR1 and CDR2: GTSNPN, SVGIG (reference sequence). The CDR3 bases are TGTGCCTGGAGGGTCAGGGAGAACACTGAAGCTTTCTTT. Residues: CAWRVRENTEAFF.

V is TRBV29-1 and J is TRBJ1-1; D gene ambiguous. Trimming pared 5 bases from V and 0 bases from J, leaving 7 bases between. The CDR3 sequence is 12 residues long. Germline values: CDR1 SQVTM, CDR2 ANQGSEA. In DNA form, the CDR3 reads TGCAGCGTTACAACAGTGAACACTGAAGCTTTCTTT. Translating it yields CSVTTVNTEAFF.

This clonotype was recorded once. The CDR3 bases are TGTGCCAGTAGTCCCCGAGGACAGGGTACGACTGAAGCTTTCTTT. The encoded protein is CASSPRGQGTTEAFF. This chain links TRBV19 with TRBJ1-1; 8 bases match TRBD1. This CDR3 is 15 amino acids long. Germline CDR1 LNHDA, CDR2 SQIVND (reference sequence). The ends lost 5 bases at V and 5 bases at J; junction bases unmatched: 10. Full variable domain (missing parts from reference TRBV19 and TRBJ1-1): DGGITQSPKYLFRKEGQNVTLSCEQNLNHDAMYWYRQDPGQGLRLIYYSQIVNDFQKGDIAEGYSVSREKKESFPLTVTSAQKNPTAFYLCASSPRGQGTTEAFFGQGTRLTVV.

The chain carries TRBV10-3 and TRBJ1-1, with D perhaps TRBD1 (5 bases). CDR3 length: 14 residues. V was shortened by 10 bases and J by 1 base, with 16 bases between the two germline ends. Germline V gives CDR1 ENHRY, CDR2 SYGVKD. The CDR3 coding sequence is TGTGCCACCCGAGGGGAGGTTGGGAACACTGAAGCTTTCTTT. It specifies CATRGEVGNTEAFF.